One T cell receptor (beta chain) is described in this entry. TCRdb re-called the RACE reads with MiXCR, one entry per CDR3 protein. The sample lists around 380,000 distinct CDR3 sequences, 4.8% seen once, with 2% to 2.5% in the top ten. This sample is part of a study of human T cells and chemical hapten exposure. This CDR3 spans 16 amino acids. Germline loops: CDR1 PRHDT, CDR2 FYEKMQ (reference sequence). V shed 5 bases, J shed 10 bases, and the junction held 16 bases outside the gene matches. The time point was: patch test 1, 2 weeks after DPC sensitization. Treatment meaning: therapeutic diphenylcyclopropenone sensitization with weekly scalp DPC. Whole blood that had not been fractionated was the source of extracted total RNA.

This receptor was obtained from a woman between 45 and 60 years old with alopecia areata. Some clones in this sample may be carry-over from other donors' samples. The rearrangement links TRBV13 to TRBJ2-1; 8 bases fit TRBD2. The sequencing here drew on whole blood, taken in connection with sensitization to the hapten diphenylcyclopropenone (DPC). The CDR3 reads CASSPGGDPGRTEQFF. CDR3 DNA sequence: TGTGCCAGCAGCCCCGGGGGGGATCCGGGTCGGACGGAGCAGTTCTTC.